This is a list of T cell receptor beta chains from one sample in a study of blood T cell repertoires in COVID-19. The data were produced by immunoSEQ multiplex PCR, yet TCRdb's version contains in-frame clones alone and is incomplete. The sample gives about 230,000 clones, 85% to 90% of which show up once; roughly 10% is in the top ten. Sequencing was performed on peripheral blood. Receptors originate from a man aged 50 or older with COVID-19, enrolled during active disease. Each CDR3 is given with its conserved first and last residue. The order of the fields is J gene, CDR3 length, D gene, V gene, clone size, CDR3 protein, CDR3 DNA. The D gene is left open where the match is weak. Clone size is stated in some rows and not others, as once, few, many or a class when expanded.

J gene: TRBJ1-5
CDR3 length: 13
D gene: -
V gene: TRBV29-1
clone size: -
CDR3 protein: CSVEQGPGQPQHF
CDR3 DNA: TGCAGCGTTGAACAGGGGCCCGGGCAGCCCCAGCATTTT

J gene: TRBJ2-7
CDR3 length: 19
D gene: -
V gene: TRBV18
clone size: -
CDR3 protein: CASSPGVRSGGFIPYEQYF
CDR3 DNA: TGTGCCAGCTCACCAGGGGTCCGGTCCGGCGGGTTTATACCCTACGAGCAGTACTTC

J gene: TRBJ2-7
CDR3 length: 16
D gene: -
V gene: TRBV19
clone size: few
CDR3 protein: CASSGQAGGNSHEQYF
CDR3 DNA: TGTGCCAGTAGTGGGCAAGCAGGGGGGAATTCCCACGAGCAGTACTTC

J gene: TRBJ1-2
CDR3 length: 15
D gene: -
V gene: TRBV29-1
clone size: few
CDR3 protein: CSAGRDTASSRGYTF
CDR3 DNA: TGCAGCGCCGGCAGGGACACAGCCTCTTCGCGTGGCTACACCTTC

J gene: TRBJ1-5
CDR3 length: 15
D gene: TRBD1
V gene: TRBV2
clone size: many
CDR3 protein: CASSRDSGSNQPQHF
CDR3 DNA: TGTGCCAGCAGCCGGGACAGCGGGAGCAATCAGCCCCAGCATTTT

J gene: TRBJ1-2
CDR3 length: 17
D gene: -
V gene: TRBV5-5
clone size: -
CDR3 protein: CASSLVGRTAGGYGYTF
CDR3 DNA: TGTGCCAGCAGCCTGGTGGGTCGTACCGCCGGGGGGTATGGCTACACCTTC

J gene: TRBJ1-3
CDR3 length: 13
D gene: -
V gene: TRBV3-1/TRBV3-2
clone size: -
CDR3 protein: CASCLGSGNTIYF
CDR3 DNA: TGTGCCAGCTGCCTCGGCTCTGGAAACACCATATATTTT

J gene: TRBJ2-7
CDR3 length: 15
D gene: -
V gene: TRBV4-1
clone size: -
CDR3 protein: CASSQGPSETYEQYF
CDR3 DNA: TGCGCCAGCAGCCAGGGTCCTAGCGAAACCTACGAGCAGTACTTC

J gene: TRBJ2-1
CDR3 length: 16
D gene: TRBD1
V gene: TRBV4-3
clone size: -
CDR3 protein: CASSQGGTGGYNEQFF
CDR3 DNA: TGCGCCAGCAGCCAAGGCGGGACAGGGGGCTACAATGAGCAGTTCTTC

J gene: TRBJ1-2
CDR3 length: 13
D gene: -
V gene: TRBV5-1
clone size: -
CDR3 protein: CASSLGQSYGYTF
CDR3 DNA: TGCGCCAGCAGCTTGGGACAGTCCTATGGCTACACCTTC

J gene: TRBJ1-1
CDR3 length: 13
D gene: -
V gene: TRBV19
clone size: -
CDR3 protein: CASSQQGNTEAFF
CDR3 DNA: TGTGCCAGTAGCCAACAGGGGAACACTGAAGCTTTCTTT

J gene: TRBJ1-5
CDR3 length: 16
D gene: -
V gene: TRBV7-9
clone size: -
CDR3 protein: CASSFSLDSGNQPQHF
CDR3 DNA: TGTGCCAGCAGCTTCTCATTAGACTCGGGCAATCAGCCCCAGCATTTT

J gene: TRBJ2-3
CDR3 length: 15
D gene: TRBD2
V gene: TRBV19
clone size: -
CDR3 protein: CASSIKTSGGAKQYF
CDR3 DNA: TGTGCCAGTAGTATAAAGACTAGCGGAGGGGCGAAGCAGTATTTT

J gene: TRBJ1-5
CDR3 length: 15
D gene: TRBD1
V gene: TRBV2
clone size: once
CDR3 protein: CASSGQGNSNQPQHF
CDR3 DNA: TGTGCCAGCAGTGGACAGGGCAATAGCAATCAGCCCCAGCATTTT

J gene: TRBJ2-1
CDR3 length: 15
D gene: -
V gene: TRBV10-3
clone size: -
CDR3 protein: CAIRMGPDQAHEQFF
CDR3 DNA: TGTGCCATCAGGATGGGGCCTGATCAGGCCCATGAGCAGTTCTTC

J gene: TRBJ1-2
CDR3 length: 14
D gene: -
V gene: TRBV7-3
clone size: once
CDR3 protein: CASSLGGPPYGYTF
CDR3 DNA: TGTGCCAGCAGCTTGGGGGGGCCCCCCTATGGCTACACCTTC

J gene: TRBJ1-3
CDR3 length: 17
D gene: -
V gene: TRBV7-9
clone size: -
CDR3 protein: CASSLFGGLEPGNTIYF
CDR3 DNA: TGTGCCAGCAGCTTATTTGGCGGGTTGGAGCCGGGAAACACCATATATTTT

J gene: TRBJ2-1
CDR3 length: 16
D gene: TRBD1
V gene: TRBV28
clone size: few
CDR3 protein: CASSGATGGDRNEQFF
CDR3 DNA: TGTGCCAGCAGTGGGGCCACAGGAGGGGACAGGAATGAGCAGTTCTTC

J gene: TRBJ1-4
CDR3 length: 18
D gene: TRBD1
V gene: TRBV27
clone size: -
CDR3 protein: CASSPQGASPHRREKLFF
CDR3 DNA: TGTGCCAGCAGTCCTCAGGGGGCTAGTCCGCATCGCCGTGAAAAACTGTTTTTT

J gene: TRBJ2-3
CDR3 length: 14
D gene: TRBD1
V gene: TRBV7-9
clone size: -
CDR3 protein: CASSGQGLTDTQYF
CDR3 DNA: TGTGCCAGCAGCGGACAGGGGTTAACAGATACGCAGTATTTT

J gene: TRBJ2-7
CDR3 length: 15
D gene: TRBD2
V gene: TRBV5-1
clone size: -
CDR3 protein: CASSPGLAGDWEQYF
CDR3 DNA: TGCGCCAGCAGCCCAGGACTAGCGGGAGATTGGGAGCAGTACTTC

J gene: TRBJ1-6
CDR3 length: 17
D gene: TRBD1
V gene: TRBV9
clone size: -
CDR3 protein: CASSETGAGGYNSPLHF
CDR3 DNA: TGTGCCAGCAGCGAGACAGGGGCAGGGGGTTATAATTCACCCCTCCACTTT

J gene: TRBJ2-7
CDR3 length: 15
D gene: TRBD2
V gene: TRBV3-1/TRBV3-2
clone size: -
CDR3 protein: CASRRAGGPFEEQYF
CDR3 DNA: TGTGCCAGCAGACGAGCGGGAGGGCCCTTTGAAGAGCAGTACTTC

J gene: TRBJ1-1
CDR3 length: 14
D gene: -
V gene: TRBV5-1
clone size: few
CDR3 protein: CASSFTVMNTEAFF
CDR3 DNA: TGCGCCAGCAGCTTCACAGTGATGAACACTGAAGCTTTCTTT

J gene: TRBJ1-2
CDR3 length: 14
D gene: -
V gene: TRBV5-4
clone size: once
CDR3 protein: CASRTPGVPSGYTF
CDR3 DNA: TGTGCCAGCAGAACTCCGGGAGTCCCGAGTGGCTACACCTTC

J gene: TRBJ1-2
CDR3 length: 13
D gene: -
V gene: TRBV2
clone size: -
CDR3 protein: CASHSDYSDGYTF
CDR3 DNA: TGTGCCAGCCACAGTGACTATTCGGATGGCTACACCTTC

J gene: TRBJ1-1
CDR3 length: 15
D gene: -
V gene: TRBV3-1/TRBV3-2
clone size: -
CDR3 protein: CASSQDYGGAIEAFF
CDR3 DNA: TGTGCCAGCAGCCAAGACTATGGGGGGGCGATTGAAGCTTTCTTT

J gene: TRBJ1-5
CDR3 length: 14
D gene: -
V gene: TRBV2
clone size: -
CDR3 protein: CASSEGTGNQPQHF
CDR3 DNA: TGTGCCAGCAGTGAAGGGACAGGCAATCAGCCCCAGCATTTT

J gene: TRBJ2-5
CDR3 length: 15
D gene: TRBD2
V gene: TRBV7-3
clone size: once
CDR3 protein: CASSDRGGGVETQYF
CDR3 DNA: TGTGCCAGCAGCGACCGTGGGGGAGGGGTGGAGACCCAGTACTTC

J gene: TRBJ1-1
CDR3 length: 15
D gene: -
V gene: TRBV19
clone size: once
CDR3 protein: CASSIDWAVNTEAFF
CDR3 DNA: TGTGCCAGTAGTATAGACTGGGCTGTGAACACTGAAGCTTTCTTT

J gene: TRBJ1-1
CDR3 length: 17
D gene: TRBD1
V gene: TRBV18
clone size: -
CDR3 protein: CASSTGPGTGQSTEAFF
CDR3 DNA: TGTGCCAGCTCAACGGGTCCAGGGACAGGGCAGTCAACTGAAGCTTTCTTT

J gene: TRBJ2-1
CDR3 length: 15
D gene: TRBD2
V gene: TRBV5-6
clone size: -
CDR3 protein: CASSQGLAGQNEQFF
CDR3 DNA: TGTGCCAGCAGCCAGGGACTAGCGGGGCAGAATGAGCAGTTCTTC

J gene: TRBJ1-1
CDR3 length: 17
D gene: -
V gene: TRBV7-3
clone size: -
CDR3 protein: CASSLPPRGHLNTEAFF
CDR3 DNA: TGTGCCAGCAGCTTACCCCCCAGAGGACACCTGAACACTGAAGCTTTCTTT

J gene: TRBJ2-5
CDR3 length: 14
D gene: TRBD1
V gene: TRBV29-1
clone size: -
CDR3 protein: CSASRGTGGETQYF
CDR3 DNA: TGCAGCGCTTCCAGGGGGACAGGAGGAGAGACCCAGTACTTC

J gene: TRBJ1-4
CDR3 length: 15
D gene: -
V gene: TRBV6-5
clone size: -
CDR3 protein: CASRMEATTNEKLFF
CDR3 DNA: TGTGCCAGCAGGATGGAGGCCACAACTAATGAAAAACTGTTTTTT

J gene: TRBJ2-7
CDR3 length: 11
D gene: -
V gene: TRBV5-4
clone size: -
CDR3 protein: CASSSLYEQYF
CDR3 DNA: TGTGCCAGCAGCTCCTTGTACGAGCAGTACTTC

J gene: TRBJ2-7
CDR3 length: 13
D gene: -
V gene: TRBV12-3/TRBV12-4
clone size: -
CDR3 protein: CASSLRSSYEQYF
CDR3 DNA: TGTGCCAGCAGTCTTAGGAGCTCCTACGAGCAGTACTTC

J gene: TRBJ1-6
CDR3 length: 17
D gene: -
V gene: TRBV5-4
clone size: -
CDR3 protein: CASSSWEARSYNSPLHF
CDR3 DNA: TGTGCCAGCAGCTCCTGGGAGGCACGCTCCTATAATTCACCCCTCCACTTT

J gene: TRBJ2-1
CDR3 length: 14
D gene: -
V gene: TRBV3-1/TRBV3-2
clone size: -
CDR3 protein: CASSQGTAYNEQFF
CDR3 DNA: TGTGCCAGCAGCCAAGGGACAGCGTACAATGAGCAGTTCTTC

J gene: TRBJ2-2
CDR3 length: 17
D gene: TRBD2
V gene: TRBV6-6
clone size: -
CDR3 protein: CASSRGGAFFGTGELFF
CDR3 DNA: TGTGCCAGCAGTCGGGGGGGGGCTTTTTTCGGCACCGGGGAGCTGTTTTTT

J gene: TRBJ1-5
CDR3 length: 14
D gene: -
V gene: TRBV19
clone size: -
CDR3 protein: CASSIVQSNQPQHF
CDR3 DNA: TGTGCCAGTAGTATAGTACAGAGCAATCAGCCCCAGCATTTT

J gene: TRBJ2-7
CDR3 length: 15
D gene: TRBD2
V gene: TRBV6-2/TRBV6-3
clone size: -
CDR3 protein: CASSIGLAGPFEQYF
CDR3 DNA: TGTGCCAGCAGCATCGGACTAGCGGGCCCCTTCGAGCAGTACTTC

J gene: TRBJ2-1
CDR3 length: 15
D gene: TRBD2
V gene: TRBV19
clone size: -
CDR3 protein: CASSIITSGQKEQFF
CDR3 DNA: TGTGCCAGTAGTATTATTACTAGCGGGCAGAAAGAGCAGTTCTTC

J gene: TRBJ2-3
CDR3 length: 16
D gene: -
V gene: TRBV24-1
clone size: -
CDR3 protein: CATSDRQDPSTDTQYF
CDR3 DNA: TGTGCCACCAGTGATCGACAGGATCCTAGCACAGATACGCAGTATTTT

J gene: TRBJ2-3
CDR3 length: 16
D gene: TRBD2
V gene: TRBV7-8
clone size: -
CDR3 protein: CASSLVAGGITDTQYF
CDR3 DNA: TGTGCCAGCAGCTTAGTGGCGGGGGGTATCACAGATACGCAGTATTTT